The 30 T cell receptor beta chains below all came from one sample that was sequenced in a study of breast tumors, draining lymph nodes, adjacent tissues. TCRdb re-derived calls from the multiplex PCR reads in MiXCR, one entry per CDR3 protein. The sample includes about 15,000 distinct CDR3 sequences, around 47% of them seen just once. Sequencing input: tumor-adjacent breast tissue. Receptors were obtained from a female donor with breast cancer. Some clones in this sample may be carry-over from other donors' samples.

V gene TRBV5-5 combines with J gene TRBJ1-6; 7 bases are shared with TRBD1. With 4 bases clipped from V and 5 bases from J, the junction kept 3 bases outside the gene matches. The CDR3 is 14 amino acids. The germline gives CDR1 SGHKS, CDR2 YYEKEE (reference sequence). The CDR3 spells CASSGGQNNSPLHF. The CDR3 DNA reads TGTGCCAGCAGCGGGGGACAGAATAATTCACCCCTCCACTTT. Supplemented by reference TRBV5-5 and TRBJ1-6, the full variable domain reads DAGVTQSPTHLIKTRGQQVTLRCSPISGHKSVSWYQQVLGQGPQFIFQYYEKEERGRGNFPDRFSARQFPNYSSELNVNALLLGDSALYLCASSGGQNNSPLHFGNGTRLTVT.

The V and J genes are TRBV4-2 and TRBJ2-7; 10 positions agree with TRBD2. Germline lookup yields CDR1 LGHNA and CDR2 YNFKEQ. V gave up 0 bases and J gave up 5 bases; unmatched junction bases: 7. The CDR3 covers 16 residues. The CDR3 DNA is TGTGCCAGCAGCCAAGATGCTAGCGGGAGCGGGGACGAGCAGTACTTC. This codes for CASSQDASGSGDEQYF.

This clonotype was detected ten times or more. This may be a read error: a much more frequent sequence differs by one nucleotide. V and J are TRBV19 and TRBJ1-5, with D unclear. The CDR3 totals 17 residues. Germline values: CDR1 LNHDA, CDR2 SQIVND (reference sequence). DNA of the CDR3: TGTGCCAGTAGTCCGCTGTTGGGCCTAATTAGCAATCAGCCCCAGCCTTTT. Protein product: CASSPLLGLISNQPQPF.

This clonotype was seen repeatedly, ten times or more. The genes are TRBV4-1 and TRBJ2-5; a possible D gene is TRBD2 (5 bases). Germline V gene sequence: CDR1 MGHRA, CDR2 YSYEKL. This CDR3 spans 10 amino acids. The V end was cut by 5 bases, the J end by 9 bases, with 7 bases between. CDR3 sequence reads: CASSDGAQYF. CDR3 nucleotides: TGCGCCAGCAGCGACGGGGCCCAGTACTTC.

This clonotype came up many times. The rearrangement joins TRBV27 to TRBJ2-5; 7 nucleotides line up with TRBD2. The V gene's germline CDR1 is MNHEY and CDR2 SMNVEV (reference sequence). Unmatched junction bases numbered 4, after V lost 3 bases and J lost 3 bases. This CDR3 spans 14 amino acids. The CDR3 sequence: CASSFASGEETQYF. DNA of the CDR3: TGTGCCAGCAGTTTCGCAAGCGGGGAAGAGACCCAGTACTTC.

Ten or more counts support this clonotype. A much larger clone differs by one base, so this may be a read error. This rearrangement joins TRBV20-1 to TRBJ1-6; 9 nucleotides align to TRBD1. Per the germline V gene, CDR1 is DFQATT and CDR2 is SNEGSKA (reference sequence). The J segment lost 10 bases and the V segment lost 4 bases, leaving 11 bases of the junction unmatched. The CDR3 spans 15 residues. CDR3 sequence reads: CSANRDRDRSSPLHF. CDR3 sequence (DNA): TGCAGTGCTAACCGGGACAGGGATAGGTCGTCACCCCTCCACTTT.

This clonotype showed up many times. This chain joins TRBV5-1 and TRBJ1-5, with a possible D match to TRBD1 (6 bases). Germline CDR1 and CDR2: SGHRS and YFSETQ. This CDR3 region has 19 residues. V was trimmed by 3 bases and J by 0 bases, leaving 22 bases between them. CDR3 in amino acids: CASSYFPLRQDRSNQPQHF. The CDR3 DNA is TGCGCCAGCAGCTACTTTCCTCTTCGACAGGACCGTAGCAATCAGCCCCAGCATTTT.

This rearrangement joins TRBV6-2 or TRBV6-3 to TRBJ2-3, with 9 nucleotides matching TRBD2. The ends lost 11 bases at V and 1 base at J; junction bases unmatched: 7. CDR3 size: 14 residues. Germline-derived CDR1 and CDR2 are MNHEY and SVGEGT. In DNA, the CDR3 is TGTGCCGGCCCGCAGCGGGAGGGCACAGATACGCAGTATTTT. Encoded protein: CAGPQREGTDTQYF.

This clonotype was seen repeatedly, ten times or more. The chain is built from TRBV20-1 and TRBJ2-5; 9 bases match TRBD1. Germline-derived CDR1 and CDR2 are DFQATT and SNEGSKA (reference sequence). V shed 2 bases, J shed 0 bases, and the junction held 10 bases outside the gene matches. The CDR3 covers 17 residues. The CDR3: CSARRYPGQGHQETQYF. CDR3 in DNA: TGCAGTGCTAGACGCTATCCGGGACAGGGTCACCAAGAGACCCAGTACTTC.

This chain links TRBV14 with TRBJ1-2, with D possibly being TRBD1 (6 bases). The CDR3 is made up of 13 amino acids. V shed 3 bases and J shed 14 bases, with 19 bases lying between them. CDR1 and CDR2 from the germline V gene are SGHDN and FVKESK. CDR3 bases: TGTGCCAGCAGCCACGTGGCCGGGGGCTACTATACCTTC. Its translation is CASSHVAGGYYTF.

CDR3 region: CATSIRPAGSSYNEQFF. The CDR3 DNA follows: TGTGCCACCAGCATTAGGCCAGCTGGCAGCTCCTACAATGAGCAGTTCTTC. The chain carries TRBV15 and TRBJ2-1; D call uncertain. The CDR3 runs to 17 residues. Trimming stripped 4 bases from V and 0 bases from J, with 16 bases between. Germline CDR1 reads LNHNV; CDR2 reads YYDKDF (reference sequence).

This clonotype was found a few times. The chain couples TRBV9 to TRBJ1-2, with TRBD1 matching 8 bases. Per germline, CDR1 SGDLS and CDR2 YYNGEE. V shed 3 bases and J 6 bases; nucleotides not matched to a gene: 7. The CDR3 runs to 14 residues. CDR3 in amino acids: CASSGTRTGNGYTF. As DNA, the CDR3 is TGTGCCAGCAGCGGCACCCGGACAGGGAATGGCTACACCTTC.

This clonotype showed up many times. The J gene is TRBJ1-5, the V gene TRBV4-3; D gene ambiguous. Trimming took off 3 bases at V and 0 bases at J, with 9 bases between the two ends. Germline V gene data show CDR1 as LGHNA and CDR2 as YSLEER. The CDR3 length is 15 residues. The CDR3 bases are TGCGCCAGCAGCCATAACTGGGATAGCAATCAGCCCCAGCATTTT. It codes for CASSHNWDSNQPQHF.

The rearrangement joins TRBV15 to TRBJ1-6, with D unresolved. Germline loops: CDR1 LNHNV, CDR2 YYDKDF (reference sequence). Trimming pared 3 bases from V and 6 bases from J, leaving 15 bases between. There are 16 residues in the CDR3. CDR3 DNA: TGTGCCACCAGCAGCCAGGCTGGGTTGGGTAATTCACCCCTCCACTTT. This translates into CATSSQAGLGNSPLHF.

In this sample, this clonotype turned up many times. The gene calls are TRBV20-1 and TRBJ2-3, with 8 bases fitting TRBD1. The germline V gene has CDR1 DFQATT and CDR2 SNEGSKA (reference sequence). The J segment lost 3 bases and the V segment lost 3 bases, leaving 8 bases of the junction unmatched. The CDR3 has 15 amino acids. This chain's CDR3 is CSARPGDRGTDTQYF. The CDR3 nucleotides are TGCAGTGCTAGGCCCGGCGACAGGGGAACAGATACGCAGTATTTT.

The sample holds many counts of this clonotype. The chain couples TRBV6-1 to TRBJ1-6; 7 bases line up with TRBD1. V was clipped by 2 bases and J by 4 bases; unmatched bases: 2. This CDR3 contains 15 residues. Germline values: CDR1 MNHNS, CDR2 SASEGT. CDR3 nucleotides: TGTGCCAGCAGTGAAAGGGGACAGTATAATTCACCCCTCCACTTT. This translates into CASSERGQYNSPLHF.

This clonotype was seen just once. A much larger clonotype is one base distant, so this may be a read error. The chain carries TRBV20-1 and TRBJ2-5; weak D call: TRBD1 (5 bases). Per the germline V gene, CDR1 is DFQATT and CDR2 is SNEGSKA (reference sequence). CDR3 size: 15 residues. CDR3 region: CSARGQRGDQEAQYF. The CDR3 bases are TGCAGTGCTAGAGGACAGCGAGGAGACCAAGAGGCCCAGTACTTC.

This clonotype was detected many times. V usage is TRBV9 and J usage is TRBJ1-3, with a tentative D call TRBD1 (5 bases). V was cut by 3 bases and J by 0 bases, with 13 bases left in between. Germline assignment: CDR1 SGDLS and CDR2 YYNGEE. The CDR3 totals 16 residues. Here the CDR3 DNA reads TGTGCCAGCAGCGACACAGGCTTGATCTCTGGAAACACCATATATTTT. As protein: CASSDTGLISGNTIYF.

This clonotype was counted at least ten times. The chain couples TRBV3-1 to TRBJ2-7; D is perhaps TRBD1 or TRBD2 (5 bases each). CDR1 and CDR2 from the germline V gene are LGHDT and YNNKEL (reference sequence). V lost 3 bases and J 3 bases, leaving 12 bases between the germline ends. The CDR3 is 14 amino acids. The CDR3 DNA reads as TGTGCCAGCAGCCAGAGAGGGGTGGGCTACGAGCAGTACTTC. Amino acids: CASSQRGVGYEQYF.

This clonotype was seen only a few times. Since a much larger clone is just one base distant, this may be a read error. The V call is TRBV3-1, the J call TRBJ2-2; D is possibly TRBD2 (6 bases). The CDR3 consists of 15 residues. Germline CDR1 LGHDT, CDR2 YNNKEL (reference sequence). The CDR3 DNA reads TGTGCCAGCAGCCCCCGGGACTTTAACACCGGGAAGCTGTTTTTT. The encoded protein is CASSPRDFNTGKLFF.

This clonotype has ten or more counts. The chain couples TRBV5-5 to TRBJ1-2; no firm D call. The CDR3 length is 13 residues. The ends were cut back, 2 bases at V and 3 bases at J, with 8 bases in the middle. Looked up from germline, CDR1 is SGHKS and CDR2 is YYEKEE (reference sequence). CDR3 DNA: TGTGCCAGCAGCTTAAATGGGGACTATGGCTACACCTTC. Protein product: CASSLNGDYGYTF.

This clonotype was seen at least ten times. Just one base apart from a much larger clone, this may be a read error. The chain joins TRBV6-5 to TRBJ2-1, with 8 nucleotides matching TRBD1. V shed 5 bases and J 4 bases; nucleotides not matched to a gene: 7. Germline V lookup: CDR1 MNHEY, CDR2 SVGAGI. This CDR3 contains 15 residues. The CDR3 DNA reads as TGTGCCAGCAGTCACTTGGGACAGGTGTACAATGAGCAGTTCTTC. Translation gives CASSHLGQVYNEQFF.

This clonotype was recorded at least ten times. The chain has TRBV27 and TRBJ2-1; the D is unclear. This CDR3 has 14 amino acids. Germline CDR1 is MNHEY and CDR2 is SMNVEV (reference sequence). Trimming took off 8 bases at V and 5 bases at J, with 16 bases between the two ends. This CDR3 is CASGNFGWDNEQFF. CDR3 coding DNA: TGTGCCAGCGGAAATTTCGGGTGGGACAATGAGCAGTTCTTC.

This clonotype was recorded at least ten times. The gene calls are TRBV11-2 and TRBJ1-3; maybe TRBD1 (5 bases). Looked up from germline, CDR1 is SGHAT and CDR2 is FQNNGV. V gave up 1 base and J gave up 4 bases, with 20 bases separating them. The CDR3 has 18 residues. The CDR3 sequence is CASSLVDSGVALGNTIYF. As DNA, the CDR3 is TGTGCCAGCAGCTTAGTCGACAGCGGGGTTGCTTTGGGAAACACCATATATTTT.

This clonotype has at least ten counts. The V call is TRBV20-1, the J call TRBJ1-6, with D tentatively TRBD1 (6 bases). This CDR3 comprises 17 residues. From germline, CDR1 is DFQATT and CDR2 SNEGSKA (reference sequence). Deletions cut 0 bases from V and 8 bases from J, with 20 bases between. The CDR3 region is CSARDRPGALPDSPLHF. DNA for the CDR3: TGCAGTGCTAGAGATCGGCCAGGGGCCTTGCCGGATTCACCCCTCCACTTT.

This clonotype was counted between two and nine times. The rearrangement joins TRBV5-1 to TRBJ2-3, with 8 bases identical to TRBD2. V dropped 0 bases and J dropped 5; count of bases not matched to a gene: 20. Germline CDR1 SGHRS, CDR2 YFSETQ. The CDR3 totals 20 residues. Written as DNA, the CDR3 is TGCGCCAGCAGCTTGGGTGGGCTAGCGGGCGCGGGGTATGTAGGAGATACGCAGTATTTT. This codes for CASSLGGLAGAGYVGDTQYF.

This clonotype was seen repeatedly, ten times or more. This chain joins TRBV7-2 and TRBJ2-3, with 8 bases that match TRBD2. The CDR3 is 14 residues long. J lost 4 bases, V lost 2 bases, and 2 bases had no gene match. CDR1 and CDR2 from the germline V gene are SGHTA and FQGNSA. The CDR3 nucleotides read TGTGCCAGCAGCTTAATCGGGGGGGCAGATACGCAGTATTTT. Translation: CASSLIGGADTQYF.

The chain joins TRBV7-2 to TRBJ1-2; weak D call: TRBD1 (6 bases). There are 14 residues in the CDR3. Germline V CDR1 and CDR2: SGHTA, FQGNSA. V dropped 3 bases and J dropped 6 bases, with 14 bases sitting between them. The CDR3 coding sequence is TGTGCCAGCAGCTTCGACAGGAGCGGCCATGGCTACACCTTC. Translated, it gives CASSFDRSGHGYTF.

This clonotype was seen only a few times. The V gene is TRBV5-1, the J gene TRBJ2-7; TRBD2 aligns across 9 bases. The CDR3 runs to 17 residues. The J segment lost 5 bases and the V segment lost 4 bases, leaving 16 bases of the junction unmatched. The V gene's germline CDR1 is SGHRS and CDR2 YFSETQ. The CDR3: CASSGGPGSGSVDEQYF. DNA of the CDR3: TGCGCCAGCAGCGGGGGGCCCGGTAGCGGGAGTGTAGACGAGCAGTACTTC.

Within the sample, this clonotype is medium-sized. V is TRBV4-2 and J is TRBJ2-7; TRBD1 matches 8 bases. The CDR3 length is 14 residues. Germline trimming cut 0 bases from V and 3 bases from J; bases unmatched to any gene: 1. Germline V gene lookup returns CDR1 LGHNA and CDR2 YNFKEQ. The CDR3 sequence is CASSQDGTGYEQYF. The CDR3, as DNA: TGTGCCAGCAGCCAAGATGGGACAGGCTACGAGCAGTACTTC.